The 21 T cell receptor beta chains reported below all come from one sample, sequenced in a study of low-dose radiotherapy and immunotherapy resistance in tumors. Time point: before trial treatment. TRAV- and TRBV-specific primers primed first-strand cDNA, covering alpha and beta chains. Using a constant-region primer together with a V-primer adapter, TCRs were subjected to roughly 20 PCR cycles of amplification. TCRdb reprocessed the reads via MiXCR and lists one record per CDR3 protein. The sample has about 60,000 distinct CDR3 sequences, almost 25% seen once. Sequences were derived from PBMCs, sampled before treatment. Receptors originate from a male donor with prostate cancer.

This clonotype was recorded at least ten times. The gene calls are TRBV6-2 or TRBV6-3 and TRBJ2-1; weak D call: TRBD2 (6 bases). Per the germline V gene, CDR1 is MNHEY and CDR2 is SVGEGT. The CDR3 has 14 amino acids. Trimming removed 4 bases from V and 7 bases from J, with 14 bases in between. The CDR3 protein is CASSWSSEMNEQFF. CDR3 DNA sequence: TGTGCCAGCAGTTGGTCTAGCGAGATGAATGAGCAGTTCTTC.

This clonotype was seen only a few times. The rearrangement links TRBV6-2 or TRBV6-3 to TRBJ2-1; 8 positions agree with TRBD2. Germline values: CDR1 MNHEY, CDR2 SVGEGT. The CDR3 extends over 15 amino acids. After removal of 0 bases from V and 8 bases from J, the junction contained 6 bases not matched to a gene. Here the CDR3 reads CASSYSGRREDEQFF. The DNA for the CDR3 is TGTGCCAGCAGTTACTCGGGTAGGCGGGAGGATGAGCAGTTCTTC.

A word on this clonotype: A much more abundant neighbour one base away suggests this may be a read error. The V and J genes are TRBV7-6 and TRBJ2-2; 9 positions match TRBD2. This CDR3 is built from 18 residues. The J segment lost 1 base and the V segment lost 5 bases, leaving 11 bases of the junction unmatched. From germline, CDR1 is SGHVS and CDR2 FNYEAQ. The CDR3 is CASSLLMASGENTGELFF. CDR3 nucleotides: TGTGCCAGCAGCCTGCTGATGGCTAGCGGGGAGAACACCGGGGAGCTGTTTTTT.

Comment on this clonotype: This could be a read error, since a much larger clone is one nucleotide away. V and J are TRBV20-1 and TRBJ1-2; perhaps TRBD1 as D (5 bases). Per germline, CDR1 DFQATT and CDR2 SNEGSKA (reference sequence). This CDR3 region has 11 residues. CDR3 in amino acids: CRADSLVGYTF. In DNA, the CDR3 is TGCAGAGCAGACAGCCTCGTGGGCTACACCTTC.

Only a few counts were recorded for this clonotype. The CDR3 nucleotides read TGTGCCACCAGTGATTTTCAGCGGGAGGGGCAGTTCTTC. Its translation: CATSDFQREGQFF. The rearrangement uses TRBV24-1 and TRBJ2-1; 10 nucleotides match TRBD2. The V gene end was trimmed by 1 base and the J gene end by 12 bases; junction bases not matched to a gene: 2. From germline, CDR1 is KGHDR and CDR2 SFDVKD. The CDR3 spans 13 residues.

In this sample, this clonotype turned up many times. The rearrangement uses TRBV12-3 or TRBV12-4 and TRBJ2-7, with TRBD1 matching 10 bases. The CDR3 extends over 14 amino acids. The V segment lost 6 bases and the J segment 7 bases; nucleotides outside the gene matches: 9. DNA of the CDR3: TGTGCCAGCAGCACCCGGACAGGGGGGTTAGAGCAGTACTTC. It codes for CASSTRTGGLEQYF.

This clonotype was counted at least ten times. CDR3 sequence: CAWSTSVNTEAFF. CDR3 nucleotides: TGTGCCTGGAGTACTTCAGTGAACACTGAAGCTTTCTTT. The chain is built from TRBV30 and TRBJ1-1; D is uncertain. The V end lost 2 bases, the J end lost 0 bases, and 7 bases lay between the germline ends. Germline-derived CDR1 and CDR2 are GTSNPN and SVGIG (reference sequence). The CDR3 has 13 amino acids.

This clonotype was counted at least ten times. J is TRBJ2-3 and V is TRBV27; possibly TRBD2 for D (6 bases). V shed 6 bases and J shed 4 bases, with 14 bases lying between them. The CDR3 is 14 amino acids. From germline, CDR1 is MNHEY and CDR2 SMNVEV (reference sequence). The CDR3 bases are TGTGCCAGCAGCCCAGGGACTGTCGCAGATACGCAGTATTTT. Translation gives CASSPGTVADTQYF.

The J gene is TRBJ2-5, the V gene TRBV5-1, with 10 bases aligning to TRBD2. J gave up 2 bases and V 1 base, and 2 bases lay outside the gene matches. CDR1 is SGHRS, CDR2 YFSETQ, per germline. This CDR3 is 15 amino acids long. CDR3 residues: CASSLLAGGQETQYF. In DNA form, the CDR3 reads TGCGCCAGCAGCTTGTTAGCGGGGGGACAAGAGACCCAGTACTTC.

The table lists this clonotype with many counts. The chain is built from TRBV6-2 or TRBV6-3 and TRBJ2-4; TRBD2 matches 11 bases. There are 16 residues in the CDR3. J was trimmed by 0 bases and V by 5 bases; bases with no gene match: 3. Germline V lookup: CDR1 MNHEY, CDR2 SVGEGT. CDR3 bases: TGTGCCAGCAGTCGACTAGCGGGACTAGCCAAAAACATTCAGTACTTC. Encoded protein: CASSRLAGLAKNIQYF.

This clonotype was found many times. The rearrangement links TRBV14 to TRBJ2-2; D perhaps matches TRBD1 (6 bases). The CDR3 length is 13 residues. The V gene lost 3 bases and the J gene lost 7 bases, with 9 bases spanning the gap. Germline V lookup: CDR1 SGHDN, CDR2 FVKESK. CDR3 protein: CASSHPGVGELFF. The CDR3 nucleotides are TGTGCCAGCAGCCATCCAGGGGTCGGGGAGCTGTTTTTT.

About this clonotype itself: This clone may be a read error of a much larger clone one base away. The chain is built from TRBV27 and TRBJ1-5; D possibly corresponds to TRBD1 (6 bases). This CDR3 is 14 amino acids long. Germline V lookup: CDR1 MNHEY, CDR2 SMNVEV (reference sequence). Here the CDR3 DNA reads TGTGCCAGCAGTTTCAGCGGGGGCAATCAGCTCCAGCATTTT. This translates into CASSFSGGNQLQHF.

This clonotype has at least ten counts. This rearrangement joins TRBV5-4 to TRBJ2-5; D unresolved. The germline V gene has CDR1 SGHNT and CDR2 YYREEE (reference sequence). CDR3 size: 15 residues. V shed 7 bases and J shed 4 bases, with 20 bases lying between them. This CDR3 is CASSEKGGLGETQYF. The CDR3 nucleotides are TGTGCCAGCTCAGAAAAGGGTGGGTTGGGAGAGACCCAGTACTTC.

The J gene is TRBJ1-1, the V gene TRBV27; TRBD1 might be the D (5 bases). The CDR3 runs to 15 residues. The V gene lost 5 bases and the J gene lost 2 bases, with 15 bases spanning the gap. Germline V gene lookup returns CDR1 MNHEY and CDR2 SMNVEV (reference sequence). CDR3 loop: CASSPRAGFNTEAFF. CDR3 bases: TGTGCCAGCAGTCCCAGGGCGGGGTTCAACACTGAAGCTTTCTTT.

This clonotype has ten or more counts. The rearrangement links TRBV6-2 or TRBV6-3 to TRBJ2-5; D is unclear. The ends were cut back, 4 bases at V and 1 base at J, with 16 bases in the middle. Germline V gene lookup returns CDR1 MNHEY and CDR2 SVGEGT. The CDR3 is 16 residues long. The CDR3 sequence is CASSFMAHASQETQYF. CDR3 DNA sequence: TGTGCCAGCAGTTTCATGGCCCACGCATCCCAAGAGACCCAGTACTTC.

This chain links TRBV5-1 with TRBJ2-7, with D perhaps TRBD1 (6 bases). The CDR3 has 14 amino acids. V was trimmed by 4 bases and J by 2 bases, leaving 13 bases between them. Per germline, CDR1 SGHRS and CDR2 YFSETQ. The CDR3 loop reads CASSQLRGAYEQYF. Written as DNA, the CDR3 is TGCGCCAGCAGCCAACTCAGGGGAGCCTACGAGCAGTACTTC.

With respect to this clonotype: This likely reflects a read error, since a far larger clone is one base away. V and J are TRBV26 and TRBJ1-1; the table's D call, TRBD1, has no DNA check behind it. TRBV26 is deemed a pseudogene. The CDR3 loop spans 13 amino acids. CDR3 nucleotides: TGTGCCAGTATTACAGGGGGGAGCGCTGAAGCTTTCTTT. Protein product: CASITGGSAEAFF.

The V gene is TRBV11-2, the J gene TRBJ2-5, with a weak D call TRBD2 (6 bases). Germline CDR1 reads SGHAT; CDR2 reads FQNNGV. V lost 5 bases and J lost 5, with 15 bases in between. The CDR3 extends over 14 amino acids. CDR3 bases: TGTGCCAGCAGCCGAGGGACTGTCCTGGAGACCCAGTACTTC. Amino acids: CASSRGTVLETQYF.

This clonotype was observed at least ten times. The chain links TRBV7-2 to TRBJ1-1, with 8 bases lining up with TRBD1. V gave up 5 bases and J gave up 0 bases; unmatched junction bases: 2. The V gene's germline CDR1 is SGHTA and CDR2 FQGNSA. The CDR3 runs 14 residues. The CDR3 spells CASSQDRVNTEAFF. The CDR3 DNA reads as TGTGCCAGCAGCCAGGACAGGGTGAACACTGAAGCTTTCTTT.

Relative to its sample, this clonotype is medium-sized. The V and J genes are TRBV6-2 or TRBV6-3 and TRBJ2-7; no reliable D call. The CDR3 has 16 residues. Trimming removed 2 bases at V and 6 bases at J, with 20 bases between. Looked up from germline, CDR1 is MNHEY and CDR2 is SVGEGT. The CDR3 loop is CASSYVRLGRLSEQYF. DNA for the CDR3: TGTGCCAGCAGTTACGTGAGGTTAGGGCGTCTGAGCGAGCAGTACTTC.

On this clonotype itself: Since a far larger clone is one base different, this is likely a read error. The CDR3 region has the DNA TGCGCCAGCAGCTTACACGGGTCTTATGAAGCTTTCTTT. Protein product: CASSLHGSYEAFF. The V gene is TRBV7-9, the J gene TRBJ1-1; D unresolved. Germline V lookup: CDR1 SEHNR, CDR2 FQNEAQ (reference sequence). This CDR3 is built from 13 residues.